The 17 T cell receptor beta chains presented below share a single source sample, sequenced in a study of blood T cells in healthy people across ages. With a J-beta primer mix and a sample-barcoded 5' primer, a second PCR ran 7 to 11 cycles. TCRdb redid the calling of the 5' RACE reads with MiXCR, one entry per CDR3 protein. The table shows about 2 million distinct CDR3 sequences, with 40% to 55% occurring only once. Sequencing was done on a sample of blood. The receptors were gathered from a woman aged 40 to 49 in good health.

V usage is TRBV4-2 and J usage is TRBJ2-1; 8 positions match TRBD2. The CDR3 has 15 residues. V was clipped by 4 bases and J by 6 bases; unmatched bases: 8. Germline V CDR1 and CDR2: LGHNA, YNFKEQ. The CDR3 DNA reads TGTGCCAGCAGCCCCCTCGTCGGGGGGGGCAATGAGCAGTTCTTC. Translating it yields CASSPLVGGGNEQFF.

The V call is TRBV27, the J call TRBJ1-5; D is unclear. Trimming took 0 bases from V and 5 from J, leaving 5 bases between them. Germline loops: CDR1 MNHEY, CDR2 SMNVEV (reference sequence). CDR3 length equals 13 residues. In DNA form, the CDR3 reads TGTGCCAGCAGTTTATCGGGGTATCAGCCCCAGCATTTT. Protein sequence: CASSLSGYQPQHF.

CDR3: CASSQDPAGLAGANEQFF. The CDR3 bases are TGTGCCAGCAGCCAAGATCCCGCGGGACTAGCGGGGGCTAATGAGCAGTTCTTC. The rearrangement uses TRBV4-2 and TRBJ2-1, with 14 bases identical to TRBD2. CDR1 LGHNA and CDR2 YNFKEQ come from the germline V gene. The CDR3 spans 18 residues. V dropped 0 bases and J dropped 7; count of bases not matched to a gene: 8.

This clonotype was seen a few times. V is TRBV15 and J is TRBJ2-3; D not certain. This CDR3 comprises 16 residues. V gave up 4 bases and J gave up 0 bases, with 14 bases separating them. Germline assignment: CDR1 LNHNV and CDR2 YYDKDF (reference sequence). The DNA of the CDR3 is TGTGCCACCAGCATTACAGCGTCATACAGCACAGATACGCAGTATTTT. It yields the protein CATSITASYSTDTQYF.

The rearrangement uses TRBV6-1 and TRBJ2-6, with D perhaps TRBD2 (6 bases). The germline V gene has CDR1 MNHNS and CDR2 SASEGT. Trimming left V 1 base short and J 3 bases short, with 16 bases between. CDR3 length equals 18 residues. The CDR3 loop is CASSEGRRGKNGANVLTF. CDR3 DNA sequence: TGTGCCAGCAGTGAAGGAAGGCGGGGAAAAAATGGGGCCAACGTCCTGACTTTC.

This clonotype was seen a few times. This chain connects TRBV9 to TRBJ2-7; no clear D gene. Germline loops: CDR1 SGDLS, CDR2 YYNGEE. The CDR3 contains 14 residues. Deletions cut 0 bases from V and 4 bases from J, with 11 bases between. CDR3 loop: CASSVATEAYEQYF. In nucleotides, the CDR3 is TGTGCCAGCAGCGTAGCTACAGAGGCTTACGAGCAGTACTTC.

J is TRBJ1-5 and V is TRBV29-1; 8 nucleotides match TRBD1. The CDR3 covers 12 residues. V was pared by 6 bases and J by 6 bases, with 4 bases of the junction left unmatched. Germline V gene sequence: CDR1 SQVTM, CDR2 ANQGSEA. DNA for the CDR3: TGCAGCGTAGGACAGGGAAGTCAGCCCCAGCATTTT. Translated, it gives CSVGQGSQPQHF.

The chain recombines TRBV27 with TRBJ2-5; 10 bases fit TRBD1. Germline V gene sequence: CDR1 MNHEY, CDR2 SMNVEV (reference sequence). The ends lost 6 bases at V and 4 bases at J; junction bases unmatched: 8. CDR3 length: 15 residues. The CDR3, as DNA: TGTGCCAGCAGCATCGGGACAGGGGAAAGAGAGACCCAGTACTTC. This codes for CASSIGTGERETQYF.

The chain employs TRBV6-2 or TRBV6-3 and TRBJ1-6, with D perhaps TRBD1 (6 bases). The length of the CDR3 is 17 residues. V lost 6 bases and J lost 2, with 17 bases in between. Germline V gives CDR1 MNHEY, CDR2 SVGEGT. This CDR3 is CASSSTAGDTYNSPLHF. In DNA, the CDR3 is TGTGCCAGCAGCAGCACAGCGGGGGACACCTATAATTCACCCCTCCACTTT.

The chain couples TRBV20-1 to TRBJ2-3; no clear D. V gave up 0 bases and J gave up 5 bases, with 15 bases separating them. The CDR3 runs to 15 residues. Germline CDR1 and CDR2: DFQATT and SNEGSKA (reference sequence). CDR3 nucleotides: TGCAGTGCTAGAGATCGTTCCGTAGGTAAAGATACGCAGTATTTT. Encoded protein: CSARDRSVGKDTQYF.

V gene TRBV20-1 combines with J gene TRBJ1-4, with 9 bases lining up with TRBD1. From germline, CDR1 is DFQATT and CDR2 SNEGSKA (reference sequence). The CDR3 consists of 13 residues. J was trimmed by 7 bases and V by 6 bases; bases with no gene match: 6. The CDR3 DNA reads TGCAGTGCACCCGGGACAGGGCGTGAAAAACTGTTTTTT. Translated, it gives CSAPGTGREKLFF.

J is TRBJ2-4 and V is TRBV28, with D maybe TRBD1 (5 bases). Trimming took 4 bases from V and 7 from J, leaving 11 bases between them. CDR3 length equals 13 residues. CDR1 is MDHEN and CDR2 is SYDVKM in the germline V gene. The CDR3 loop is CASSSRTPNIQYF. In nucleotides, the CDR3 is TGTGCCAGCAGTTCGAGGACACCTAACATTCAGTACTTC.

This chain connects TRBV7-9 to TRBJ2-1; no firm D call. CDR1 is SEHNR, CDR2 FQNEAQ, per germline (reference sequence). The germline V and J ends were trimmed by 10 bases and 8 bases, with 12 bases remaining between them. The CDR3 consists of 11 residues. The CDR3 DNA reads as TGTGCCAACAGAACCTCATATGAGCAGTTCTTC. Protein: CANRTSYEQFF.

V usage is TRBV20-1 and J usage is TRBJ2-3; D is possibly TRBD2 (6 bases). The CDR3 is made up of 13 amino acids. Per the germline V gene, CDR1 is DFQATT and CDR2 is SNEGSKA (reference sequence). V dropped 5 bases and J dropped 1 base, with 10 bases sitting between them. CDR3 DNA sequence: TGCAGTGCTGCCGGGAGCCGCACAGATACGCAGTATTTT. Its translation is CSAAGSRTDTQYF.

A single count supports this clonotype. This rearrangement joins TRBV12-5 to TRBJ2-1, with unresolved D. This CDR3 contains 13 residues. Germline values: CDR1 LGHNT, CDR2 FRNRAP. V was trimmed by 4 bases and J by 0 bases, leaving 4 bases between them. CDR3 sequence reads: CASGSSSYNEQFF. The CDR3 DNA follows: TGTGCTAGTGGTTCCTCCTCCTACAATGAGCAGTTCTTC. The variable domain in full, with the rest retrieved from reference TRBV12-5 and TRBJ2-1, is DARVTQTPRHKVTEMGQEVTMRCQPILGHNTVFWYRQTMMQGLELLAYFRNRAPLDDSGMPKDRFSAEMPDATLATLKIQPSEPRDSAVYFCASGSSSYNEQFFGPGTRLTVL.

In this sample, this clonotype turned up a few times. The chain employs TRBV15 and TRBJ2-3, with D unclear. Looked up from germline, CDR1 is LNHNV and CDR2 is YYDKDF (reference sequence). V was cut by 1 base and J by 2 bases, with 16 bases left in between. The CDR3 has 17 residues. The CDR3 nucleotides read TGTGCCACCAGCAGAGTGATTGGTCGGTCACTCACAGATACGCAGTATTTT. This sequence encodes CATSRVIGRSLTDTQYF.

With regard to this clonotype: A read error may produce the germline difference seen at one junction end. This chain links TRBV5-1 with TRBJ2-6; possibly TRBD2 for D (5 bases). From germline, CDR1 is SGHRS and CDR2 YFSETQ. This CDR3 spans 15 amino acids. The CDR3 spells CASSSRDSGANVLTF. Written as DNA, the CDR3 is TGTGCCAGCAGTAGCCGGGACTCTGGGGCCAACGTCCTGACTTTC.